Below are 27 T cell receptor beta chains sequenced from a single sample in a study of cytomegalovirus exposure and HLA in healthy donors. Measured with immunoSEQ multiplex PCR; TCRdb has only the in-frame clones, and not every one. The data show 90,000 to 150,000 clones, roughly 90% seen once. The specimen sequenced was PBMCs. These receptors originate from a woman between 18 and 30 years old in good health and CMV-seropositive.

CDR3 in amino acids: CASSEWDRVQKGGGELFF. The CDR3 nucleotides are TGTGCCAGCAGTGAATGGGACAGGGTCCAGAAGGGGGGCGGGGAGCTGTTTTTT. The genes are TRBV6-1 and TRBJ2-2; 9 bases are a match to TRBD1. Germline CDR1 and CDR2: MNHNS and SASEGT. V shed 2 bases and J 7 bases; nucleotides not matched to a gene: 14. This CDR3 comprises 18 residues.

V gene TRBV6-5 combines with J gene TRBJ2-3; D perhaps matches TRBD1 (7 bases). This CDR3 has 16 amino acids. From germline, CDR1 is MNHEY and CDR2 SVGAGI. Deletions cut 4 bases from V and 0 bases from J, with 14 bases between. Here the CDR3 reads CASSFGGGASTDTQYF. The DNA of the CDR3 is TGTGCCAGCAGTTTCGGAGGGGGCGCCAGCACAGATACGCAGTATTTT.

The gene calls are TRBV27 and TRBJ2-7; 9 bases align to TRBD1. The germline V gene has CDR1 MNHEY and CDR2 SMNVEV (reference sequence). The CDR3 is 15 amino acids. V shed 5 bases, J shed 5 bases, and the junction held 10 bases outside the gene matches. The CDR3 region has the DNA TGTGCCAGCAGTCTCGCAAACAGGGGGCGGCACGAGCAGTACTTC. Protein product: CASSLANRGRHEQYF.

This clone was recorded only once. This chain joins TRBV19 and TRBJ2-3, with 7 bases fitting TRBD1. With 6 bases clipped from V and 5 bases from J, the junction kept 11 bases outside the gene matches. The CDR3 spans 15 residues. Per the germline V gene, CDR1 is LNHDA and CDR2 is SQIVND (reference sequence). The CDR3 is CASRRTGSGIDTQYF. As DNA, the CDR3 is TGTGCCAGTAGGAGGACAGGCAGCGGAATAGATACGCAGTATTTT.

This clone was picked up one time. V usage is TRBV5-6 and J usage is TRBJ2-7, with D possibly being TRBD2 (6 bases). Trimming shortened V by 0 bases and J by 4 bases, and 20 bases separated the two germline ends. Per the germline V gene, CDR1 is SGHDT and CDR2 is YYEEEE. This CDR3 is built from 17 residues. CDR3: CASSLGFRRVSTYEQYF. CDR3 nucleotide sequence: TGTGCCAGCAGCTTGGGATTTAGGAGGGTTTCGACTTACGAGCAGTACTTC.

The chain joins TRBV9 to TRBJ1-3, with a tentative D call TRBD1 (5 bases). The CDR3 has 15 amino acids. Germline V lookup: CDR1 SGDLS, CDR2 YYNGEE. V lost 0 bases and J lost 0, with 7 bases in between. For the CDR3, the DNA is TGTGCCAGCAGCGTAGGGGGGGGCTCTGGAAACACCATATATTTT. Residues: CASSVGGGSGNTIYF.

CDR3: CASSFPQDSNQPQHF. The CDR3 bases are TGTGCCAGCAGTTTCCCACAGGATAGCAATCAGCCCCAGCATTTT. The chain couples TRBV27 to TRBJ1-5; possibly TRBD1 for D (5 bases). The CDR3 loop spans 15 amino acids. Germline-derived CDR1 and CDR2 are MNHEY and SMNVEV (reference sequence). Trimming stripped 3 bases from V and 0 bases from J, with 9 bases between.

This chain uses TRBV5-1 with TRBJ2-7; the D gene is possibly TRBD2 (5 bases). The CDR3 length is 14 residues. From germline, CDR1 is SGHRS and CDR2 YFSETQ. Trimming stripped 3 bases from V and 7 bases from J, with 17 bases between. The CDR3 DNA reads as TGCGCCAGCAGCTCTCCCGGCCGGGGTACGGAGCAGTACTTC. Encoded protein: CASSSPGRGTEQYF.

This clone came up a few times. The CDR3 DNA is TGTGCCTGGAGCGAGTCAGGGGCCTTCTATGGCTACACCTTC. Translation: CAWSESGAFYGYTF. The rearrangement uses TRBV30 and TRBJ1-2; D perhaps matches TRBD1 (6 bases). CDR3 size: 14 residues. Per germline, CDR1 GTSNPN and CDR2 SVGIG (reference sequence). V gave up 3 bases and J gave up 4 bases, with 15 bases separating them.

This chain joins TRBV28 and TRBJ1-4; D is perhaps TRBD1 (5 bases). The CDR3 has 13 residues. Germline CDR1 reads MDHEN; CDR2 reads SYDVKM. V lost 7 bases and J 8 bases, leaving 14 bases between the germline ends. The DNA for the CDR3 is TGTGCCAGCATCGCGGGGGGGACCGAAAAACTGTTTTTT. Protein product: CASIAGGTEKLFF.

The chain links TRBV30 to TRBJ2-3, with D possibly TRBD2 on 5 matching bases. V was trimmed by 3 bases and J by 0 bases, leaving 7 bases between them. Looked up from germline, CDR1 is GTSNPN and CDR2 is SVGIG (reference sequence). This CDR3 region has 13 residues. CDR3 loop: CAWRSSSTDTQYF. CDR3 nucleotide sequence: TGTGCCTGGAGGTCTAGCAGCACAGATACGCAGTATTTT.

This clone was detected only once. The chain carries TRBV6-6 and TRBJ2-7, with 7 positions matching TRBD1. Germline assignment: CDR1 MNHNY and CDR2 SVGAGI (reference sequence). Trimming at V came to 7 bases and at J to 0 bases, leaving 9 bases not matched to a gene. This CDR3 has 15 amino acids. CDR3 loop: CASTFKRGPSYEQYF. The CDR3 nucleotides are TGTGCCAGCACCTTTAAGAGGGGGCCCTCCTACGAGCAGTACTTC.

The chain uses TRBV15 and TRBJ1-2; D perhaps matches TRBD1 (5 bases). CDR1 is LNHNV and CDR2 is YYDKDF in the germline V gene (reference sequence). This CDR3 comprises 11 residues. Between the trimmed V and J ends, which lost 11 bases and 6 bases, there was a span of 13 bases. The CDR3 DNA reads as TGTGCCTCCCGGGGCGGGGATGGCTACACCTTC. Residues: CASRGGDGYTF.

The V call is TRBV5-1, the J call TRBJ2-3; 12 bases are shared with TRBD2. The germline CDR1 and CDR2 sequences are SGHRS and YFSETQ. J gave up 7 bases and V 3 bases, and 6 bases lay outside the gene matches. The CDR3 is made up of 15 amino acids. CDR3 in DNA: TGCGCCAGCAGCTCGCCTAGCGGGGGGGAATATACGCAGTATTTT. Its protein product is CASSSPSGGEYTQYF.

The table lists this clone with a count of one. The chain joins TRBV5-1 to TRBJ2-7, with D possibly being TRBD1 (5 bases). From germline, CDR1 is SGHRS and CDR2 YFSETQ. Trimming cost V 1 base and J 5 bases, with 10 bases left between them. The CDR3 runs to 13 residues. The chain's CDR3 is CASSLQGSDEQYF. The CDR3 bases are TGCGCCAGCAGCTTGCAGGGAAGCGACGAGCAGTACTTC.

For the CDR3, the DNA is TGTGCCAGCAGCTCCTATAGGCGGGAGGCAGATACGCAGTATTTT. As protein: CASSSYRREADTQYF. This chain links TRBV7-9 with TRBJ2-3; 8 nucleotides match TRBD2. With V trimmed by 4 bases and J by 4 bases, 7 bases remained unmatched. Per the germline V gene, CDR1 is SEHNR and CDR2 is FQNEAQ (reference sequence). The CDR3 contains 15 residues.

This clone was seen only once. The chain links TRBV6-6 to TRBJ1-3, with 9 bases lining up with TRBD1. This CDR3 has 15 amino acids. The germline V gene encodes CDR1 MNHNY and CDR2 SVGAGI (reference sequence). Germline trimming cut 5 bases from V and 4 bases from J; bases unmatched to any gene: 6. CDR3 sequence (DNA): TGTGCCAGCAGTATACAGGGGGCAGGAGGAAACACCATATATTTT. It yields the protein CASSIQGAGGNTIYF.

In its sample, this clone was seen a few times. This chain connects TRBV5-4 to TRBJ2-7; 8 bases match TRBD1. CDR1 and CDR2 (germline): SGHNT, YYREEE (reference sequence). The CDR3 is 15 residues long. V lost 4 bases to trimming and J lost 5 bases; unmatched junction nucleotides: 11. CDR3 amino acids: CASSPHPDRDNEQYF. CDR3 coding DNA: TGTGCCAGCAGCCCCCACCCGGACAGGGACAACGAGCAGTACTTC. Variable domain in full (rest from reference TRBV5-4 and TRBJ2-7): ETGVTQSPTHLIKTRGQQVTLRCSSQSGHNTVSWYQQALGQGPQFIFQYYREEENGRGNFPPRFSGLQFPNYSSELNVNALELDDSALYLCASSPHPDRDNEQYFGPGTRLTVT.

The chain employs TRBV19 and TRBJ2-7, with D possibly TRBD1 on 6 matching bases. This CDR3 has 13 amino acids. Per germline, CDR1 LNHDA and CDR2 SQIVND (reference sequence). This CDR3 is CDPRTDSSYEQYF. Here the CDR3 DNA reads TGTGACCCCCGGACGGACAGCTCCTACGAGCAGTACTTC.

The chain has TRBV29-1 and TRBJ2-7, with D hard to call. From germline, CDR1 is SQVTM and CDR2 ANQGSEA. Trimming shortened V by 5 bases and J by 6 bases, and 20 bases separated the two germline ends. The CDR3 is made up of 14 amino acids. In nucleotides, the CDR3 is TGCAGCGTTTCGTTGATTTCTCTAGAAAGCGAGCAGTACTTC. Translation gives CSVSLISLESEQYF.

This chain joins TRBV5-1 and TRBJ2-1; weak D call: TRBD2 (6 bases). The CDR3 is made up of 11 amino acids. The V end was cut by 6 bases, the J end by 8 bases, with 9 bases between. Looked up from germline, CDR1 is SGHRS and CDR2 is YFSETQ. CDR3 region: CASIWGDEQFF. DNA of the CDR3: TGCGCCAGCATCTGGGGGGATGAGCAGTTCTTC.

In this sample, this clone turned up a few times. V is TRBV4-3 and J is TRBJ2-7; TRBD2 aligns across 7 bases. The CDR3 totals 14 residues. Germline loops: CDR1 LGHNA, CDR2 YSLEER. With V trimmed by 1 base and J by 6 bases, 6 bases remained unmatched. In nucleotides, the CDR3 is TGCGCCAGCAGCCAAGGGTCAGCGGGGACCGAGCAGTACTTC. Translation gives CASSQGSAGTEQYF.

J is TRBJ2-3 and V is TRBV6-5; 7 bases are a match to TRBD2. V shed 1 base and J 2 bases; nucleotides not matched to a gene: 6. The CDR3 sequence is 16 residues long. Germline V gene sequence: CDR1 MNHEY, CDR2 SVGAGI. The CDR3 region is CASSYLPSGVTDTQYF. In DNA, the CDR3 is TGTGCCAGCAGTTACTTACCTAGCGGTGTCACAGATACGCAGTATTTT.

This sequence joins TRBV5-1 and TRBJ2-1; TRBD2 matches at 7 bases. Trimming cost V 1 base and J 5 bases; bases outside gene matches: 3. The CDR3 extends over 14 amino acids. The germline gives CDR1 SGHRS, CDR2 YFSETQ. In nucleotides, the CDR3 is TGCGCCAGCAGCTTGACTAGCGCTAACAATGAGCAGTTCTTC. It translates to CASSLTSANNEQFF.

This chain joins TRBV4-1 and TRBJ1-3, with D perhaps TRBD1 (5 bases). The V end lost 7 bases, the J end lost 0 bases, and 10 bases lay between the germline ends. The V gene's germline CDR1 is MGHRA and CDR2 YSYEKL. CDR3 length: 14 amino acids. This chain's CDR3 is CASMGDFSGNTIYF. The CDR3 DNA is TGCGCCAGCATGGGGGACTTCTCTGGAAACACCATATATTTT.

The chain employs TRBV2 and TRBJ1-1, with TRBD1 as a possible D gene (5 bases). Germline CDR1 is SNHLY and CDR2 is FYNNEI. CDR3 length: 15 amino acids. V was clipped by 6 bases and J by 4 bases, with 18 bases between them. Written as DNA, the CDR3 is TGTGCCAGCAGGGGGCAGAGTACCTGGGCCACTGAAGCTTTCTTT. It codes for CASRGQSTWATEAFF. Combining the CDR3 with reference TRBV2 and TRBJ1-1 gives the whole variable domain EPEVTQTPSHQVTQMGQEVILRCVPISNHLYFYWYRQILGQKVEFLVSFYNNEISEKSEIFDDQFSVERPDGSNFTLKIRSTKLEDSAMYFCASRGQSTWATEAFFGQGTRLTVV.

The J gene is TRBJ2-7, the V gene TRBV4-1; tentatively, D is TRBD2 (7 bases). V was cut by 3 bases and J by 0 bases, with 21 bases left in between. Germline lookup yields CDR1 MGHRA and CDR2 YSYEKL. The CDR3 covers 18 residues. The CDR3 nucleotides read TGCGCCAGCAGCCAGCCCCTAAGAGGGGGGGGAGACTCCTACGAGCAGTACTTC. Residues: CASSQPLRGGGDSYEQYF.